The rows below give T cell receptor beta chains drawn from one sample of a study of T cells after posttransplantation cyclophosphamide. Profiling relied on immunoSEQ multiplex PCR, and the TCRdb table lists in-frame clones only, not all of them. The data contain some 66,000 clones, around 93% of them singletons. Sequenced input: PBMCs. Receptors were obtained from a woman aged 30 to 39 in good health and a related stem cell transplant donor. Both conserved end residues are part of each CDR3. Fields, in order: clone size, CDR3 length, V gene, J gene, CDR3 protein. Part of the rows lack a size; the others show once, few, many or a class for expanded clones.

>NA|13|TRBV9|TRBJ2-5
CASSVEGRETQYF
>few|12|TRBV4-2|TRBJ1-2
CASSQAPSGYTF
>NA|13|TRBV6-6|TRBJ2-7
CASSSMDGYEQYF
>few|12|TRBV27|TRBJ2-2
CASSPNWGELFF
>NA|15|TRBV19|TRBJ1-1
CASSTEGQGRTEAFF
>NA|15|TRBV7-3|TRBJ2-6
CASSPAGSGANVLTF
>NA|15|TRBV14|TRBJ1-2
CASSQGTGKNYVYTF
>NA|16|TRBV15|TRBJ1-1
CATSRDRGRVNTEAFF
>once|15|TRBV28|TRBJ1-1
CASSQTGYLNTEAFF
>NA|16|TRBV4-3|TRBJ2-1
CASSQVRGLAGLEQFF
>once|12|TRBV6-6|TRBJ2-7
CASSYGFDEQYF
>NA|15|TRBV4-2|TRBJ1-2
CASSHEQGRRGGYTF
>NA|14|TRBV4-3|TRBJ1-6
CASSQDRETSPLHF
>few|12|TRBV6-5|TRBJ2-5
CASGQPQETQYF
>few|14|TRBV27|TRBJ2-7
CASSQQGGGGEQYF
>NA|19|TRBV4-2|TRBJ1-3
CASSQDRVPSVTSGNTIYF
>NA|13|TRBV5-1|TRBJ2-2
CASSLDGTGELFF
>NA|14|TRBV7-6|TRBJ1-6
CASSFSSYNSPLHF
>NA|14|TRBV11-1|TRBJ2-5
CASSLEWLQETQYF
>NA|16|TRBV11-3|TRBJ2-1
CASSLGTGSGYNEQFF
>medium-sized|14|TRBV4-3|TRBJ2-3
CASSPRGVGNTQYF
>NA|15|TRBV27|TRBJ2-7
CASSLSRYADYEQYF
>NA|12|TRBV12-5|TRBJ1-3
CASGLGGYTIYF
>once|15|TRBV28|TRBJ1-4
CASTPPGGLGEKLFF
>few|14|TRBV7-9|TRBJ2-2
CANGGTGDTGELFF
>NA|13|TRBV14|TRBJ2-7
CASSQSPIGGQYF
>NA|13|TRBV5-5|TRBJ1-1
CASSSLSGSEAFF
>NA|14|TRBV2|TRBJ2-4
CASSEERGGNIQYF
>NA|11|TRBV18|TRBJ2-7
CASSPWGEQYF
>NA|15|TRBV27|TRBJ2-7
CASSLGGVSSYEQYF
>NA|15|TRBV7-2|TRBJ1-4
CASSLEPRANEKLFF
>NA|14|TRBV6-5|TRBJ1-1
CASSVGPGNTEAFF
>NA|15|TRBV6-1|TRBJ1-1
CASSDSRVGNTEAFF
>NA|14|TRBV18|TRBJ2-1
CASSVSPGGNEQFF
>NA|15|TRBV4-2|TRBJ2-1
CASSQAGGPYNEQFF
>NA|15|TRBV5-1|TRBJ2-2
CASSSGQTNTGELFF
>NA|15|TRBV7-2|TRBJ2-1
CASRVAGRSYNEQFF
>NA|15|TRBV27|TRBJ1-2
CASSLTGGHGYGYTF
>once|16|TRBV4-2|TRBJ2-7
CASSQEGTEVSYEQYF
>NA|11|TRBV30|TRBJ2-7
CACRETYEQYF
>once|14|TRBV6-6|TRBJ2-7
CASTSTGSINEQYF
>NA|12|TRBV6-6|TRBJ2-7
CASSYSEGAQYF
>NA|17|TRBV29-1|TRBJ1-3
CSVRDRVVFKCGNTIYF
>NA|14|TRBV11-2|TRBJ2-3
CASSPRVKGDTQYF
>once|12|TRBV9|TRBJ2-5
CASRTAQETQYF
>NA|16|TRBV7-9|TRBJ2-1
CASSLKFFQRGNEQFF
>NA|15|TRBV7-6|TRBJ1-3
CASSRTASSGNTIYF
>NA|14|TRBV5-4|TRBJ1-3
CASSPGQAQDTIYF